The source of this TCR beta chain is a study of blood T cell repertoires in COVID-19. The length of the CDR3 is 14 residues. With 4 bases removed from V and 5 bases from J, the gap between germline ends came to 15 bases. Germline lookup yields CDR1 SGHDT and CDR2 YYEEEE. Source study methods: The assay estimated nucleated cells by amplifying reference gene primers. Profiled with immunoSEQ multiplex PCR; TCRdb holds only in-frame clones, not every one. The V and J calls and clone size are taken from that table; D and trimming were inferred from the DNA. The sample records 390,000 or so clones, just under 90% being singletons.

Material: PBMCs or T cells enriched from blood (not recorded which). V usage is TRBV5-6 and J usage is TRBJ1-1; D is possibly TRBD1 (5 bases). The sequence derives from a woman in her forties or fifties who had recovered from COVID-19. Written as DNA, the CDR3 is TGTGCCAGCAGCCGGAGGGGTGGGGAAACTGAAGCTTTCTTT. Residues: CASSRRGGETEAFF.